This TCR beta chain was found in a study of T cells in Graves' hyperthyroidism and ophthalmopathy. Whole-study findings and limits: A median about 6.5 months before onset, the model predicted ophthalmopathy.

RNA transcripts yielded amplified TCR beta CDR3 regions. In the first-round RT-PCR of the TCR CDR3, the HTBI primer set was used. MiXCR, applied by TCRdb to the multiplex PCR reads, yields one record per CDR3 protein. This repertoire shows hundreds of thousands of distinct CDR3 sequences, around 15% found once; its top ten account for roughly 10%. Exclusions: uncontrolled infection, other autoimmune disease, pregnancy, lactation. There are many counts of this clonotype. Its specificity is unknown. The CDR3 is 13 residues long. Trimming cost V 5 bases and J 1 base, with 9 bases left between them. Germline values: CDR1 SGDLS, CDR2 YYNGEE.

The source of this sequence is a woman between 18 and 30 years old with Graves' hyperthyroidism. Source material: blood. V and J are TRBV9 and TRBJ1-1; D gene unclear. The CDR3 spells CASSVGANTEAFF. The CDR3 DNA follows: TGTGCCAGCAGTGTTGGCGCGAACACTGAAGCTTTCTTT.